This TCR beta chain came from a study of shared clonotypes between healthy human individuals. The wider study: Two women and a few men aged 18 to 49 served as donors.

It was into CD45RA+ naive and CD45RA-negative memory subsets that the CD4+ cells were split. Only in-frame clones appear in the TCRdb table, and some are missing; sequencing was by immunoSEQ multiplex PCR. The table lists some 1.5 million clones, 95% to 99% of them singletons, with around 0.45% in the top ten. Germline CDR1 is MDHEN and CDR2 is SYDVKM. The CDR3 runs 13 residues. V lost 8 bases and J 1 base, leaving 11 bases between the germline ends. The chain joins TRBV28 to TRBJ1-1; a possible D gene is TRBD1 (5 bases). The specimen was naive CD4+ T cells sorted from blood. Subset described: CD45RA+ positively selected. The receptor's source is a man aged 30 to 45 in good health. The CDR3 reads CASLRGPNTEAFF. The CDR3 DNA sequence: TGTGCCAGCCTCCGGGGCCCGAACACTGAAGCTTTCTTT.